What follows are 9 T cell receptor beta chains derived from one specimen sequenced in a study of blood T cell repertoires in COVID-19. Assay: immunoSEQ multiplex PCR; the TCRdb copy retains only in-frame clones and omits some. The sample has over 200,000 clones, roughly 80% seen once. The sequencing input was peripheral blood. Receptors originate from a human donor in a cohort sampled during active COVID-19.

The chain has TRBV30 and TRBJ2-4; a possible D gene is TRBD2 (6 bases). The length of the CDR3 is 11 residues. Germline-derived CDR1 and CDR2 are GTSNPN and SVGIG (reference sequence). This chain's CDR3 is CARRGKNIQYF. DNA for the CDR3: TGTGCACGGCGGGGCAAAAACATTCAGTACTTC.

The chain is built from TRBV13 and TRBJ1-2, with D perhaps matching TRBD1 (5 bases). Trimming pared 4 bases from V and 3 bases from J, leaving 9 bases between. The CDR3 contains 13 residues. The germline V gene encodes CDR1 PRHDT and CDR2 FYEKMQ (reference sequence). This CDR3 reads CASSSGGDYGYTF. The CDR3 DNA is TGTGCCAGCAGCTCCGGGGGGGACTATGGCTACACCTTC.

V gene TRBV30 combines with J gene TRBJ2-7; the D is unclear. Germline-derived CDR1 and CDR2 are GTSNPN and SVGIG (reference sequence). Between the trimmed V and J ends, which lost 0 bases and 4 bases, there was a span of 4 bases. The CDR3 spans 11 residues. CDR3 coding DNA: TGTGCCTGGAGTGTACGGTACGAGCAGTACTTC. Its protein is CAWSVRYEQYF.

This clone was picked up a small number of times. The chain couples TRBV6-2 or TRBV6-3 to TRBJ2-3; D not resolved. Germline assignment: CDR1 MNHEY and CDR2 SVGEGT. Trimming stripped 4 bases from V and 1 base from J, with 18 bases between. The CDR3 contains 17 residues. The CDR3 DNA follows: TGTGCCAGCAGTTCCGGTAGCCTATATGTCCGCACAGATACGCAGTATTTT. Amino acid sequence: CASSSGSLYVRTDTQYF.

The genes are TRBV6-5 and TRBJ1-2, with TRBD1 matching over 7 bases. This CDR3 is 15 amino acids long. The trim removed 5 bases at V and 7 bases at J, leaving 13 bases unmatched. Germline V gene lookup returns CDR1 MNHEY and CDR2 SVGAGI. The CDR3 bases are TGTGCCAGCAGTCCCGGGACAGAGGGATACAGTGGCTACACCTTC. Encoded protein: CASSPGTEGYSGYTF.

The chain recombines TRBV28 with TRBJ2-7, with TRBD2 matching 13 bases. There are 16 residues in the CDR3. The junction had 2 bases not matched to a gene; V was cut back by 3 bases and J by 0 bases. Germline CDR1 reads MDHEN; CDR2 reads SYDVKM. CDR3 in amino acids: CASSLGLAGTSYEQYF. The CDR3 bases are TGTGCCAGCAGTTTGGGACTAGCGGGAACCTCCTACGAGCAGTACTTC.

The CDR3 DNA reads as TGTGCCAGTACATATCTAGGCCAGGGGCCCCAGCCCAATCAGCCCCAGCATTTT. Its protein product is CASTYLGQGPQPNQPQHF. This sequence joins TRBV19 and TRBJ1-5; D possibly corresponds to TRBD1 (6 bases). The CDR3 is made up of 18 amino acids. The germline gives CDR1 LNHDA, CDR2 SQIVND (reference sequence). Trimming left V 7 bases short and J 3 bases short, with 25 bases between.

The chain couples TRBV12-3 or TRBV12-4 to TRBJ2-3; D uncertain. V lost 4 bases, J lost 7 bases, and 9 bases lay in between. The CDR3 is 12 residues long. The CDR3: CASSYSANTQYF. The CDR3 DNA is TGTGCCAGCAGTTACTCAGCGAATACGCAGTATTTT.

The chain recombines TRBV4-3 with TRBJ1-6; D may be TRBD1 (5 bases). Trimming shortened V by 2 bases and J by 7 bases, and 12 bases separated the two germline ends. From germline, CDR1 is LGHNA and CDR2 YSLEER. The CDR3 consists of 15 residues. CDR3 residues: CASSQMWGVNSPLHF. The CDR3 DNA is TGCGCCAGCAGCCAAATGTGGGGGGTCAATTCACCCCTCCACTTT.